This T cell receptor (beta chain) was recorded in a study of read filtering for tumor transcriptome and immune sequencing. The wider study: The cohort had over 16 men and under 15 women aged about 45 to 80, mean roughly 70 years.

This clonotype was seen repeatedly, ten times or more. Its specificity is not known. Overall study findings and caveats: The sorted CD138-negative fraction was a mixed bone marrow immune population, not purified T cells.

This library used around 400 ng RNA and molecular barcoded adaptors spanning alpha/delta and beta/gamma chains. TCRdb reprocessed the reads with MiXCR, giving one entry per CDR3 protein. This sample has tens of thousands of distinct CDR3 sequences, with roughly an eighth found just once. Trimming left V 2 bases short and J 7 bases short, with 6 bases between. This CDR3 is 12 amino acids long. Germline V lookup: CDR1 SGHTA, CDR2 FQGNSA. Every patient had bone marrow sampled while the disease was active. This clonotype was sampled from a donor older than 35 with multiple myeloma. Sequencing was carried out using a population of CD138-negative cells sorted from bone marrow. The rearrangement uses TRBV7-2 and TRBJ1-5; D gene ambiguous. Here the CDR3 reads CASSLSEQPQHF. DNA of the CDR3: TGTGCCAGCAGCTTATCAGAGCAGCCCCAGCATTTT. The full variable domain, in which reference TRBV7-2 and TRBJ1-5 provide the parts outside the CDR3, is GAGVSQSPSNKVTEKGKDVELRCDPISGHTALYWYRQSLGQGLEFLIYFQGNSAPDKSGLPSDRFSAERTGGSVSTLTIQRTQQEDSAVYLCASSLSEQPQHFGDGTRLSIL.